The rows below give T cell receptor beta chains drawn from one sample of a study of T cell responses to AZD1222 COVID-19 vaccine. Sequenced by immunoSEQ multiplex PCR; TCRdb stores in-frame clones only, minus some. The table includes about 120,000 clones, 70% to 85% detected once. The input for sequencing was peripheral blood, taken on day 0 of AZD1222 vaccination. The receptors here all came from an adult in good health. The CDR3 runs from the conserved cysteine through the conserved F or W. D genes are given only for firm matches. Only part of the rows carry a size: once, few, many, or a class if the clone is expanded.

j_call d_call v_call clone_size cdr3_nt cdr3_aa
TRBJ2-1 TRBD2 TRBV9 NA TGTGCCAGCAGCCCTTTTGGACTAGCGGGGTTGAATGAGCAGTTCTTC CASSPFGLAGLNEQFF
TRBJ1-3 NA TRBV28 NA TGTGCCAGCAGGTCAGAGTACACCATATATTTT CASRSEYTIYF
TRBJ1-6 TRBD1 TRBV6-2/TRBV6-3 NA TGTGCCAGCAGTTACGGACAGGGGGGATCACCCCTCCACTTT CASSYGQGGSPLHF
TRBJ2-2 NA TRBV18 NA TGTGCCAGCTCACCACTGGGCACGAACACCGGGGAGCTGTTTTTT CASSPLGTNTGELFF
TRBJ1-2 NA TRBV2 NA TGTGCCAGCAGTCAGGGATTCGGAGGCTACACCTTC CASSQGFGGYTF
TRBJ1-1 NA TRBV18 NA TGTGCCAGCTCACCGGCAAAGCGTAGGAACACTGAAGCTTTCTTT CASSPAKRRNTEAFF
TRBJ2-2 NA TRBV7-2 many TGTGCCAGCAGCTTATTTCAGGGGGGTCAAACCGGGGAGCTGTTTTTT CASSLFQGGQTGELFF
TRBJ1-3 NA TRBV28 NA TGTGCCAGCAGTTTCCTGCGGGGTTTATCTGGAAACACCATATATTTT CASSFLRGLSGNTIYF
TRBJ1-3 NA TRBV6-5 NA TGTGCCAGCAAGCCACAGGGAGGAACTGGAAACACCATATATTTT CASKPQGGTGNTIYF
TRBJ1-1 NA TRBV18 NA TGTGCCAGCTCGCCCGGGCAGGTCGGGGCCGAAGCTTTCTTT CASSPGQVGAEAFF
TRBJ1-4 NA TRBV5-6 NA TGTGCCAGCAGCTTAGGCAGGGATGAAAAACTGTTTTTT CASSLGRDEKLFF
TRBJ2-7 TRBD1 TRBV6-5 NA TGTGCCAGCAGCCCGGACAGGGGCTACGAGCAGTACTTC CASSPDRGYEQYF